These 27 T cell receptor beta chains were sequenced from one sample in a study of PD-1 blockade in classical Hodgkin lymphoma. Here immunoSEQ multiplex PCR was the method, and the copy in TCRdb shows in-frame clones only, minus some. The data hold about 27,000 clones, with under 85% observed a single time. With no exception, relapse followed autologous stem cell transplantation in all patients, and brentuximab vedotin exposure varied. The input for sequencing was peripheral blood mononuclear cells (PBMCs), taken before the second cycle of nivolumab. These receptors came from a human donor with classical Hodgkin lymphoma.

The chain is built from TRBV4-1 and TRBJ1-5; 10 bases are shared with TRBD1. Germline loops: CDR1 MGHRA, CDR2 YSYEKL. With 7 bases clipped from V and 3 bases from J, the junction kept 6 bases outside the gene matches. The CDR3 covers 15 residues. CDR3 sequence (DNA): TGCGCCAGCACCTCAGGGACAGGGGACAATCAGCCCCAGCATTTT. It translates to CASTSGTGDNQPQHF.

The V and J genes are TRBV28 and TRBJ1-6, with D perhaps TRBD1 (5 bases). The V end was cut by 3 bases, the J end by 8 bases, with 20 bases between. Germline V gene data show CDR1 as MDHEN and CDR2 as SYDVKM. This CDR3 spans 17 amino acids. The CDR3 reads CASSFLGAAVVDSPLHF. CDR3 nucleotide sequence: TGTGCCAGCAGTTTCCTAGGGGCAGCCGTGGTGGATTCACCCCTCCACTTT.

This clone has only a few counts. The rearrangement links TRBV11-1 to TRBJ2-1; the match to TRBD2 covers 8 bases. The CDR3 sequence is 13 residues long. V trimming: 6 bases; J trimming: 9 bases; junction bases outside the gene matches: 7. Looked up from germline, CDR1 is SGHAT and CDR2 is FQDESV (reference sequence). For the CDR3, the DNA is TGTGCCAGCAGACGGACTAGCCAGGGTGAGCAGTTCTTC. Encoded protein: CASRRTSQGEQFF.

V and J are TRBV4-1 and TRBJ2-3, with unresolved D. V lost 3 bases and J 2 bases, leaving 12 bases between the germline ends. The CDR3 is 15 residues long. Per the germline V gene, CDR1 is MGHRA and CDR2 is YSYEKL. The CDR3: CASSQSRDFTDTQYF. The CDR3 bases are TGCGCCAGCAGCCAGTCGAGAGATTTCACAGATACGCAGTATTTT.

Points on this clone: Other DNA sequences in the sample encode the same CDR3. The chain joins TRBV5-1 to TRBJ1-1; D is unclear. CDR3 length: 11 amino acids. Between the trimmed V and J ends, which lost 2 bases and 2 bases, there was a span of 1 base. Germline loops: CDR1 SGHRS, CDR2 YFSETQ. The CDR3 reads CASSLNTEAFF. CDR3 bases: TGCGCCAGCAGCTTAAACACTGAAGCTTTCTTT.

To note about this clone: Other DNA sequences in the same sample also yield this CDR3. The chain couples TRBV19 to TRBJ2-3, with 11 positions matching TRBD2. The CDR3 extends over 15 amino acids. V trimming: 5 bases; J trimming: 1 base; junction bases outside the gene matches: 2. The germline V gene has CDR1 LNHDA and CDR2 SQIVND (reference sequence). The CDR3 sequence: CASSLSGGGTDTQYF. CDR3 nucleotides: TGTGCCAGTAGTCTTAGCGGGGGGGGCACAGATACGCAGTATTTT.

This sequence joins TRBV7-8 and TRBJ2-3, with 7 bases that match TRBD2. The V and J ends lost 1 base and 7 bases, in that order; junction bases with no gene match: 8. Germline loops: CDR1 SGHVS, CDR2 FQNEAQ. This CDR3 spans 15 amino acids. CDR3 region: CASSLVLAATYTQYF. For the CDR3, the DNA is TGTGCCAGCAGCTTAGTTCTAGCGGCAACTTATACGCAGTATTTT.

The chain couples TRBV6-1 to TRBJ1-3; D is unclear. The CDR3 extends over 12 amino acids. Germline CDR1 reads MNHNS; CDR2 reads SASEGT. Trimming left V 6 bases short and J 3 bases short, with 6 bases between. DNA of the CDR3: TGTGCCAGCAGGGTATTTGGAAACACCATATATTTT. Amino acids: CASRVFGNTIYF.

The chain recombines TRBV29-1 with TRBJ1-5; D unresolved. There are 13 residues in the CDR3. Trimming stripped 5 bases from V and 3 bases from J, with 11 bases between. Germline CDR1 SQVTM, CDR2 ANQGSEA. CDR3 bases: TGCAGCGTTTCGGCAGCTCCCAATCAGCCCCAGCATTTT. Its protein product is CSVSAAPNQPQHF.

This chain connects TRBV27 to TRBJ1-5; D is perhaps TRBD1 (5 bases). V lost 3 bases, J lost 1 base, and 10 bases lay in between. CDR3 length equals 15 residues. Germline lookup yields CDR1 MNHEY and CDR2 SMNVEV (reference sequence). CDR3 DNA sequence: TGTGCCAGCAGTTTTGAGGGGTACAGCAATCAGCCCCAGCATTTT. Amino acids: CASSFEGYSNQPQHF.

The rearrangement links TRBV27 to TRBJ2-7, with 10 bases that match TRBD1. In germline, CDR1 is MNHEY, CDR2 SMNVEV (reference sequence). The J segment lost 6 bases and the V segment lost 5 bases, leaving 10 bases of the junction unmatched. This CDR3 has 15 residues. As DNA, the CDR3 is TGTGCCAGCAGTACACGAGACAGGGGGCGCGGCGAGCAGTACTTC. Encoded protein: CASSTRDRGRGEQYF.

This clone was seen just once. The chain employs TRBV29-1 and TRBJ2-5; 7 bases map to TRBD1. V shed 4 bases, J shed 2 bases, and the junction held 4 bases outside the gene matches. CDR1 is SQVTM, CDR2 ANQGSEA, per germline. This CDR3 is built from 13 residues. CDR3: CSVVRQGQETQYF. Written as DNA, the CDR3 is TGCAGCGTTGTTCGACAGGGACAAGAGACCCAGTACTTC.

The genes are TRBV5-1 and TRBJ1-1; unclear D gene. V was cut by 0 bases and J by 2 bases, with 11 bases left in between. CDR1 is SGHRS, CDR2 YFSETQ, per germline. The CDR3 is 15 residues long. The CDR3 region is CASSLVAGPNTEAFF. CDR3 coding DNA: TGCGCCAGCAGCTTGGTCGCAGGTCCAAACACTGAAGCTTTCTTT.

This clone was counted between two and nine times. The chain links TRBV6-5 to TRBJ1-6; tentatively, D is TRBD1 (6 bases). The CDR3 consists of 15 residues. The V and J ends lost 7 bases and 0 bases respectively, with 10 bases between them. Germline lookup yields CDR1 MNHEY and CDR2 SVGAGI. CDR3 residues: CASTRDNSYNSPLHF. The CDR3, as DNA: TGTGCCAGCACTCGGGACAACTCCTATAATTCACCCCTCCACTTT.

The genes are TRBV7-6 and TRBJ2-7, with 9 bases aligning to TRBD2. This CDR3 has 14 residues. The junction had 3 bases not matched to a gene; V was cut back by 1 base and J by 5 bases. Germline V gene data show CDR1 as SGHVS and CDR2 as FNYEAQ. The CDR3 sequence is CASSLGGGDDEQYF. In DNA, the CDR3 is TGTGCCAGCAGCTTAGGCGGGGGGGACGACGAGCAGTACTTC.

This clone was counted a few times. V is TRBV2 and J is TRBJ1-1, with D perhaps TRBD1 (5 bases). This CDR3 region has 12 residues. Germline lookup yields CDR1 SNHLY and CDR2 FYNNEI. V gave up 4 bases and J gave up 4 bases, with 7 bases separating them. The CDR3 loop is CASSGGGTEAFF. CDR3 in DNA: TGTGCCAGCAGTGGGGGGGGCACTGAAGCTTTCTTT. Together with reference TRBV2 and TRBJ1-1, the CDR3 gives the full variable domain: EPEVTQTPSHQVTQMGQEVILRCVPISNHLYFYWYRQILGQKVEFLVSFYNNEISEKSEIFDDQFSVERPDGSNFTLKIRSTKLEDSAMYFCASSGGGTEAFFGQGTRLTVV.

The genes are TRBV7-3 and TRBJ1-1; the D gene is possibly TRBD1 (6 bases). Looked up from germline, CDR1 is SGHTA and CDR2 is FQGTGA. There are 15 residues in the CDR3. The germline V and J ends were trimmed by 10 bases and 1 base, with 19 bases remaining between them. The CDR3 spells CATDQGRGPNTEAFF. The DNA of the CDR3 is TGTGCCACCGACCAGGGCCGGGGGCCGAACACTGAAGCTTTCTTT.

The chain combines TRBV7-8 with TRBJ1-5; the match to TRBD1 covers 12 bases. V trimming: 4 bases; J trimming: 1 base; junction bases outside the gene matches: 5. In germline, CDR1 is SGHVS, CDR2 FQNEAQ. CDR3 length equals 17 residues. The CDR3 is CASSSRDRGHSNQPQHF. The CDR3 DNA is TGTGCCAGCAGCTCCCGGGACAGGGGGCACAGCAATCAGCCCCAGCATTTT.

V is TRBV28 and J is TRBJ2-1; D is tentatively TRBD1 or TRBD2 (5 bases each). CDR1 and CDR2 from the germline V gene are MDHEN and SYDVKM. Trimming cost V 7 bases and J 6 bases, with 13 bases left between them. The CDR3 runs to 13 residues. This CDR3 is CASNRGGSNEQFF. CDR3 DNA: TGTGCCAGCAACCGGGGCGGGTCCAATGAGCAGTTCTTC.

V usage is TRBV6-5 and J usage is TRBJ2-3; D is undetermined. V was trimmed by 6 bases and J by 5 bases, leaving 15 bases between them. From germline, CDR1 is MNHEY and CDR2 SVGAGI. The CDR3 has 14 residues. The CDR3 coding sequence is TGTGCCAGCAGCTTAAATGCCCTTGGAGATACGCAGTATTTT. Translated, it gives CASSLNALGDTQYF.

V gene TRBV4-2 combines with J gene TRBJ1-4, with a weak D call TRBD1 (6 bases). Germline CDR1 and CDR2: LGHNA and YNFKEQ. This CDR3 is built from 20 residues. V was pared by 0 bases and J by 0 bases, with 20 bases between. The CDR3 spells CASSQEVLFRGAATNEKLFF. CDR3 DNA sequence: TGTGCCAGCAGCCAAGAAGTGCTTTTCCGGGGGGCTGCAACTAATGAAAAACTGTTTTTT.

V is TRBV4-2 and J is TRBJ1-2; D is uncertain. V lost 0 bases to trimming and J lost 3 bases, with 8 bases between them. The CDR3 covers 14 residues. Germline V gene lookup returns CDR1 LGHNA and CDR2 YNFKEQ. The CDR3 DNA reads TGTGCCAGCAGCCAAGACCCAAGGTACTATGGCTACACCTTC. As protein: CASSQDPRYYGYTF.

The chain joins TRBV6-6 to TRBJ1-6, with D possibly matching TRBD1 (5 bases). The ends were cut back, 8 bases at V and 10 bases at J, with 15 bases in the middle. The CDR3 runs 13 residues. CDR1 is MNHNY, CDR2 SVGAGI, per germline (reference sequence). The CDR3 bases are TGTGCCAGCGGAAGGGGTAGTGGATCACCCCTCCACTTT. Its protein product is CASGRGSGSPLHF.

The chain employs TRBV7-3 and TRBJ2-6, with D hard to call. V shed 3 bases and J shed 4 bases, with 7 bases lying between them. Germline CDR1 and CDR2: SGHTA and FQGTGA. The CDR3 contains 14 residues. CDR3 amino acids: CASSLQFGANVLTF. The CDR3 nucleotides read TGTGCCAGCAGCTTGCAATTCGGGGCCAACGTCCTGACTTTC.

V is TRBV29-1 and J is TRBJ1-1; D gene uncertain. Germline V lookup: CDR1 SQVTM, CDR2 ANQGSEA. The ends were cut back, 0 bases at V and 0 bases at J, with 5 bases in the middle. There are 13 residues in the CDR3. This chain's CDR3 is CSVEDNLNTEAFF. The CDR3 DNA reads TGCAGCGTTGAAGACAACTTGAACACTGAAGCTTTCTTT.

V usage is TRBV10-1 and J usage is TRBJ1-5, with D possibly being TRBD1 (6 bases). Deletions cut 7 bases from V and 3 bases from J, with 22 bases between. This CDR3 contains 17 residues. Germline lookup yields CDR1 WNHNN and CDR2 SYGVQD (reference sequence). CDR3: CASTRNPGTPNNQPQHF. The CDR3 DNA follows: TGCGCCAGCACTCGAAACCCCGGGACACCTAACAATCAGCCCCAGCATTTT.

Of note for this clone: Distinct nucleotide sequences in the sample also encode this CDR3. The chain joins TRBV6-6 to TRBJ1-2; no reliable D call. This CDR3 spans 12 amino acids. Germline CDR1 MNHNY, CDR2 SVGAGI (reference sequence). The V gene lost 7 bases and the J gene lost 3 bases, with 9 bases spanning the gap. The CDR3 reads CASKREDYGYTF. Written as DNA, the CDR3 is TGTGCCAGCAAAAGAGAGGACTATGGCTACACCTTC.